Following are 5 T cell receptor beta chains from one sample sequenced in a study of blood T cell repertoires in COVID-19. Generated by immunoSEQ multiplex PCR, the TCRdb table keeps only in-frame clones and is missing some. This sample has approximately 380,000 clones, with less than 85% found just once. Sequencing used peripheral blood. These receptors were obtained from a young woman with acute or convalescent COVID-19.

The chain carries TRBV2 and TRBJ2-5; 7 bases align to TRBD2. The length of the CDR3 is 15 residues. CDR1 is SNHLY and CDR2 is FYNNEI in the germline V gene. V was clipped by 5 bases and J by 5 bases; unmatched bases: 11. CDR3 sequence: CASSSGTKSRETQYF. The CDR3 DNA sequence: TGTGCCAGCAGTTCCGGGACTAAATCCCGTGAGACCCAGTACTTC.

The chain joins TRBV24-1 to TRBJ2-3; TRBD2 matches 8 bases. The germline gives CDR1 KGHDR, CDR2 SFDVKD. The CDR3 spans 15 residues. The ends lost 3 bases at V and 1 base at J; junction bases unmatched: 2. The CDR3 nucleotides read TGTGCCACCAGTGATCCGGGACTAGGCACAGATACGCAGTATTTT. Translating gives CATSDPGLGTDTQYF.

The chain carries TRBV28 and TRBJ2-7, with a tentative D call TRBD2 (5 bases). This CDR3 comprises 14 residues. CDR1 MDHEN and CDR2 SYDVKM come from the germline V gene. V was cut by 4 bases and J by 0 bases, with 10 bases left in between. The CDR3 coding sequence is TGTGCCAGCAGTTCCACTAGAGGCTCCTACGAGCAGTACTTC. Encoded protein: CASSSTRGSYEQYF. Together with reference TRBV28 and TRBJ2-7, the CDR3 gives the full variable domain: DVKVTQSSRYLVKRTGEKVFLECVQDMDHENMFWYRQDPGLGLRLIYFSYDVKMKEKGDIPEGYSVSREKKERFSLILESASTNQTSMYLCASSSTRGSYEQYFGPGTRLTVT.

CDR3 sequence reads: CASSQGPGEGQETQYF. The DNA of the CDR3 is TGTGCCAGCAGCCAAGGGCCGGGGGAAGGGCAAGAGACCCAGTACTTC. The V and J genes are TRBV3-1 (or the pseudogene TRBV3-2) and TRBJ2-5, with a weak D call TRBD2 (6 bases). Germline V gene sequence: CDR1 LGHDT, CDR2 YNNKEL (reference sequence). V dropped 1 base and J dropped 2 bases, with 14 bases sitting between them. The CDR3 is 16 amino acids.

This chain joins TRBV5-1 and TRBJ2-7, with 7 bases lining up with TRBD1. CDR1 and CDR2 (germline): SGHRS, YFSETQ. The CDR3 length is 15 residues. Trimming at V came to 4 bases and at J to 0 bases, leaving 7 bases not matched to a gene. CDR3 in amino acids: CASSPGQAFSYEQYF. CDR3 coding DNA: TGCGCCAGCAGCCCCGGACAGGCTTTCTCCTACGAGCAGTACTTC.